This paragraph reports one TCR beta chain. Its cognate antigen is unknown. This CDR3 comprises 16 residues. The data originate from a study of T cell responses to AZD1222 COVID-19 vaccine. Some second doses came at about 4 weeks and others at about 12 weeks; these were pooled. Sequenced by immunoSEQ multiplex PCR; TCRdb stores in-frame clones only, minus some. Of approximately 150,000 clones in the sample, roughly 89% are singletons; the top ten hold roughly 0.98%. General study findings and limits: Only a handful of people who got AZD1222 tested seropositive at baseline. Repertoires were collected only later (after the peak T cell response had occurred). Among the donors, most were white British and more were female, and clonal diversity was possibly underestimated.

The specimen was peripheral blood, collected 28 days after the second AZD1222 dose. The genes are TRBV21-1 and TRBJ2-7; TRBD1 is the table's D call, not checked against the DNA. TRBV21-1 is tagged as a pseudogene. The clonotype originates from an adult who received the AZD1222 COVID-19 vaccine. This chain's CDR3 is CASRLMGQWPTYEQYF. The CDR3 DNA reads as TGTGCCAGCAGACTCATGGGACAGTGGCCTACCTACGAGCAGTACTTC.